Below, 4 T cell receptor beta chains from the same sample are listed, as sequenced in a study of spatial heterogeneity in lung cancer (dated by TCRdb to between 2018 and 2021). Library prep was done by 5' RACE. The instrument was a NextSeq 500. TCRdb reanalyzed the raw reads on its own, using fastp at Q25 for trimming and MiXCR for clone calling, and kept in-frame beta chains. Merged by CDR3 protein, the rows form single entries marked with the most common genes and DNA. In this sample the table shows some 37,000 distinct CDR3 sequences, around 5.2% of which occur a single time. The ten largest clones add up to about 30% of the sample. This sample's time point label indicates: sample taken at primary tumor resection. Without any cell sorting, TCR sequencing was performed on whole RNA extracted either from tumor and nontumor lung tissue or from cryopreserved PBMC samples. The sample was PBMCs, taken at surgery. These receptors were collected from a female donor with early-stage non-small cell lung cancer.

This clonotype has a count of ten or more. The chain has TRBV6-2 or TRBV6-3 and TRBJ2-3, with D unresolved. Trimming cost V 1 base and J 3 bases, with 8 bases left between them. This CDR3 contains 14 residues. The germline gives CDR1 MNHEY, CDR2 SVGEGT. The CDR3 loop reads CASSYFMETDTQYF. Here the CDR3 DNA reads TGTGCCAGCAGTTACTTCATGGAGACAGATACGCAGTATTTT.

This clonotype was found many times. This chain connects TRBV11-2 to TRBJ2-5; 8 bases fit TRBD1. The CDR3 is 15 residues long. Germline V gives CDR1 SGHAT, CDR2 FQNNGV. V shed 5 bases and J 4 bases; nucleotides not matched to a gene: 9. The CDR3 DNA follows: TGTGCCAGCAGCCGAACCGGGACAGGAGGAGAGACCCAGTACTTC. It codes for CASSRTGTGGETQYF.

The V call is TRBV11-2, the J call TRBJ2-7, with 11 positions matching TRBD2. V lost 5 bases to trimming and J lost 5 bases; unmatched junction nucleotides: 8. From germline, CDR1 is SGHAT and CDR2 FQNNGV. CDR3 length equals 15 residues. For the CDR3, the DNA is TGTGCCAGCAGCCCGCGCCTAGCGGGAGGTAACGAGCAGTACTTC. Translating gives CASSPRLAGGNEQYF.

V usage is TRBV5-1 and J usage is TRBJ2-7; 9 nucleotides match TRBD1. The V segment lost 4 bases and the J segment 6 bases; nucleotides outside the gene matches: 11. Germline V gene lookup returns CDR1 SGHRS and CDR2 YFSETQ. CDR3 length: 15 amino acids. CDR3 DNA sequence: TGCGCCAGCAGCCCAGGGGGGACAGGGAAAGGCGAGCAGTACTTC. It encodes CASSPGGTGKGEQYF.